The clone carrying this T cell receptor (beta chain) was recorded a few times. No antigen is known for it. The germline V gene has CDR1 SGHTA and CDR2 FQGNSA. This CDR3 is built from 14 residues. V was clipped by 4 bases and J by 0 bases, with 9 bases between them. The data belong to a study of blood T cells in healthy people across ages. Study-wide results and limits: Estimated diversity across one million T cells was deemed an underestimate. More naive CD4+ cells and higher diversity were found in long-lived than in aged donors.

It was with a sample-barcoded 5' primer and a J-beta primer mix that a second PCR of about 7 to 12 cycles was run. MiXCR, applied by TCRdb to the 5' RACE reads, yields one record per CDR3 protein. This sample has around 1,900,000 distinct CDR3 sequences, with 39% found just once. The sample consisted of blood. The V gene is TRBV7-2, the J gene TRBJ1-1; no clear D gene. This receptor was obtained from a human donor in good health. The CDR3 loop is CASSSDTLNTEAFF. The CDR3 nucleotides read TGTGCCAGCAGCTCCGACACCTTGAACACTGAAGCTTTCTTT.